Listed below are T cell receptor beta chains from one sample, sequenced in a study of T cell repertoires in cytomegalovirus infection. TCRdb re-derived calls from the reads in MiXCR, one entry per CDR3 protein. The sample holds a few hundred thousand distinct CDR3 sequences; 15% to 20% are singletons and the top ten take 12%. Sequenced: PBMCs. The receptors were sampled from a human donor in good health (CMV status not recorded). Some clones in this sample may be carry-over from other donors' samples. The conserved cysteine and the conserved F or W are not part of the CDR3 here. Fields, in order: CDR3 length, clone size, J gene, V gene, CDR3 protein. The size field is filled for only some rows; it gives once, few, many or a size class.

>15|-|TRBJ1-5|TRBV19
ASSMGTVIAGNQPQH
>12|-|TRBJ2-7|TRBV19
ASSSDTIFYEQY
>13|few|TRBJ1-4|TRBV7-3
ASSQNGHRNEKLF
>10|few|TRBJ1-2|TRBV5-4
ASSSGTIGYT
>12|few|TRBJ1-4|TRBV28
ASTRADVDEKLF
>13|many|TRBJ2-7|TRBV7-2
ASSLSRGQGYEQY
>14|-|TRBJ1-1|TRBV5-8
ASSQGQGGFDTEAF
>11|-|TRBJ2-7|TRBV18
ASSPPNSYEQY
>14|-|TRBJ1-6|TRBV20-1
SARGTVAQKYSPLH
>12|many|TRBJ2-3|TRBV12-3/TRBV12-4
ASSWDRITDTQY
>14|-|TRBJ2-2|TRBV28
ASSFTSSGGSGELF
>14|many|TRBJ1-2|TRBV7-9
ASSQNSRSAKSGYT
>12|many|TRBJ1-6|TRBV7-2
ASSSHRGGSPLH
>16|-|TRBJ2-1|TRBV4-3
ASSPRLAGGPPYNEQF
>14|-|TRBJ1-2|TRBV4-1
ASSQFPAPANYGYT
>12|many|TRBJ2-5|TRBV10-3
ATEIGPEEETQY
>16|many|TRBJ1-1|TRBV6-1
ASSEALPWDSANTEAF
>13|-|TRBJ1-6|TRBV7-2
ASSSGSASNSPLH
>13|-|TRBJ2-7|TRBV5-4
ASSLRDRGADEQY
>15|-|TRBJ1-6|TRBV20-1
SAWDRDFTEYNSPLH
>13|-|TRBJ1-4|TRBV12-3/TRBV12-4
ASSLWAGGWEKLF
>12|few|TRBJ2-7|TRBV6-2/TRBV6-3
ASSYRDRFYEQY
>13|-|TRBJ1-5|TRBV12-3/TRBV12-4
ASSPALPLNQPQH
>12|-|TRBJ2-7|TRBV28
ASSSEGSSYEQY
>13|many|TRBJ2-2|TRBV20-1
SAREMGSDTGELF
>13|few|TRBJ1-3|TRBV6-1
ASTSPGPSGNTIY
>10|-|TRBJ1-2|TRBV20-1
SAREPGIGYT
>12|many|TRBJ2-3|TRBV2
ASRSGFDTDTQY